The text below deals with one T cell receptor beta chain. V lost 5 bases and J 1 base, leaving 7 bases between the germline ends. The germline CDR1 and CDR2 sequences are SQVTM and ANQGSEA. CDR3 size: 12 residues. The sample comes from a study of blood T cell repertoires in COVID-19. Study at large: T cells, B-cell-depleted T cells, or PBMCs provided the cDNA or gDNA that served as material.

In the original analysis: Researchers report that nucleated cell counts were estimated from reference gene primer amplification. The repertoire was sequenced with immunoSEQ multiplex PCR; TCRdb's copy has only in-frame clones and lacks some. The V and J calls and clone size come from that table; D and trimming were worked out from the DNA. The sample holds over 350,000 clones, roughly 91% seen once. J is TRBJ2-3 and V is TRBV29-1; D gene uncertain. This sequence originates from a woman aged 25 to 45 with acute or convalescent COVID-19. The specimen was peripheral blood. The CDR3 DNA reads as TGCAGCGTTTCCCCTCGCACAGATACGCAGTATTTT. Its protein product is CSVSPRTDTQYF.